This is a list of T cell receptor beta chains from one sample in a study of cytomegalovirus exposure and HLA in healthy donors. Produced via immunoSEQ multiplex PCR; TCRdb's table is partial and in-frame only. Among about 130,000 clones listed, around 80% were seen once. The sequenced material came from PBMCs. These receptors were collected from a man aged 35-49 years in good health and CMV-seropositive. CDR3s include the opening cysteine and the closing phenylalanine or tryptophan. Fields, in order: CDR3 DNA, CDR3 protein, J gene, V gene, clone size, D gene. D genes are given only for firm matches. Part of the rows lack a size; the others show once, few, many or a class for expanded clones.

TGCGCCAGCAGCTCGGACAGGGGAATTCAAGGCTACACCTTC	CASSSDRGIQGYTF	TRBJ1-2	TRBV5-1	-	TRBD1
TGTGCCAGCAGTTCCGGACTAGCGCCTTCCTACGAGCAGTACTTC	CASSSGLAPSYEQYF	TRBJ2-7	TRBV27	-	TRBD2
TGTGCCAGCAGGGGGACAGGGGTTGGCTACACCTTC	CASRGTGVGYTF	TRBJ1-2	TRBV28	-	TRBD1
TGTGCCAGCAGCTTTGGGCTGCTGGGCTACACCTTC	CASSFGLLGYTF	TRBJ1-2	TRBV11-2	-	-
TGCGCCAGCAGCCAGGTTGGCCAGGGTAGGAAGACTGAAGCTTTCTTT	CASSQVGQGRKTEAFF	TRBJ1-1	TRBV4-1	-	-
TGTGCCACCACAGGGTATGACACTGAAGCTTTCTTT	CATTGYDTEAFF	TRBJ1-1	TRBV19	few	-
TGTGCCAGCAGCCAAGAGTGGACAGGGGGCTACACCTTC	CASSQEWTGGYTF	TRBJ1-2	TRBV14	few	TRBD1
TGTGCCGGAACCGAGCGGGAGGGCTCCGAGCAGTACTTC	CAGTEREGSEQYF	TRBJ2-7	TRBV30	-	TRBD2
TGTGCCAGTATCGACAGGGGGCATGGCGGGGAGCTGTTTTTT	CASIDRGHGGELFF	TRBJ2-2	TRBV19	once	TRBD1
TGTGCCAGCAGCCCTAGCGGACTAACAGATACGCAGTATTTT	CASSPSGLTDTQYF	TRBJ2-3	TRBV7-9	-	TRBD2
TGTGCCAGCAGTGGACTAGCGGGAGGAACCGGGGAGCTGTTTTTT	CASSGLAGGTGELFF	TRBJ2-2	TRBV6-4	few	TRBD2
TGCGCCAGCAGCGCGGGGACAGGGGTCGAGCAGTACTTC	CASSAGTGVEQYF	TRBJ2-7	TRBV5-1	-	TRBD1
TGTGCCTGGAGTGTAAGACACGCCGATTCACCCCTCCACTTT	CAWSVRHADSPLHF	TRBJ1-6	TRBV30	-	-
TGTGCCAGCACCGCCAAGGGGGGGCAGGGTAACAATCAGCCCCAGCATTTT	CASTAKGGQGNNQPQHF	TRBJ1-5	TRBV9	-	-
TGTGCCAGCAGCCCCACATCGGACAGGGTAGAAGCTTTCTTT	CASSPTSDRVEAFF	TRBJ1-1	TRBV7-3	-	TRBD1
TGTGCCAGCAGTTACTCGACTAGCGGGGGAAAGCAGTTCTTC	CASSYSTSGGKQFF	TRBJ2-1	TRBV6-6	-	TRBD2
TGTGCCAGCAGCTCACGACCGGACAGTCCGTCGAACACTGAAGCTTTCTTT	CASSSRPDSPSNTEAFF	TRBJ1-1	TRBV28	-	-
TGTGCCAGCAGTCAACGACAGGGGGTAGGGACTAATGAAAAACTGTTTTTT	CASSQRQGVGTNEKLFF	TRBJ1-4	TRBV25-1	-	TRBD1
TGTGCCAGCAGCCTCGGACAGTCAACTAATGAAAAACTGTTTTTT	CASSLGQSTNEKLFF	TRBJ1-4	TRBV5-4	-	-
TGTGCCAGTAGTATGGGGGGTCTAGCGGGAGAAGAGACCCAGTACTTC	CASSMGGLAGEETQYF	TRBJ2-5	TRBV19	-	TRBD2
TGTGCCAGCGGCCGGATGGTAGTCAGGGTCAATGAGCAGTTCTTC	CASGRMVVRVNEQFF	TRBJ2-1	TRBV7-2	few	-
TGTGCCAGCACAAGACAGGGGGACAATCAGCCCCAGCATTTT	CASTRQGDNQPQHF	TRBJ1-5	TRBV13	-	TRBD1
TGTGCCAGCAGCTTACCTCGGACAGGGAACACTGAAGCTTTCTTT	CASSLPRTGNTEAFF	TRBJ1-1	TRBV5-6	once	TRBD1
TGTGCCAGCAGCTATGGACAGGGGGCAGGTGAAGCTTTCTTT	CASSYGQGAGEAFF	TRBJ1-1	TRBV7-9	-	TRBD1
TGTGCCAGCTCACCCGACAGGCAAGAGACCCAGTACTTC	CASSPDRQETQYF	TRBJ2-5	TRBV18	-	-
TGTGCCAGCAGCTTTGGCGGGAGAGAGACCCAGTACTTC	CASSFGGRETQYF	TRBJ2-5	TRBV11-2	-	TRBD2
TGTGCCTGGAGTGTGGATAGCGGCACCTACGAGCAGTACTTC	CAWSVDSGTYEQYF	TRBJ2-7	TRBV30	-	-
TGTGCCAGCAGTTGGGAACAGGAAACCTCCTACGAGCAGTACTTC	CASSWEQETSYEQYF	TRBJ2-7	TRBV6-6	few	-
TGTGCCAGCAGCCAAGTAGTTGGGACTAGCGGGAGGGTATACGAGCAGTACTTC	CASSQVVGTSGRVYEQYF	TRBJ2-7	TRBV4-2	-	TRBD2
TGTGCCAGCAGTGATCTGAGCTCTGGAAACACCATATATTTT	CASSDLSSGNTIYF	TRBJ1-3	TRBV6-1	-	-
TGTGCCAGCAGTGATCGGACAGGCACAGATACGCAGTATTTT	CASSDRTGTDTQYF	TRBJ2-3	TRBV6-1	-	-
TGTGCCAGCTCACCTAACACAGATACGCAGTATTTT	CASSPNTDTQYF	TRBJ2-3	TRBV18	-	-
TGTGCCAGCAGCGTAGGGGGAGGGTCCTATAATTCACCCCTCCACTTT	CASSVGGGSYNSPLHF	TRBJ1-6	TRBV9	once	-
TGCGCCAGCAGCTTGGTTAGCGGAACCTACGAGCAGTACTTC	CASSLVSGTYEQYF	TRBJ2-7	TRBV5-1	once	-
TGTGCCAGCAGTGAATACGAGGTCTGTACCTTC	CASSEYEVCTF	TRBJ1-2	TRBV2	-	-
TGTGCCAGCAGTTCAGGACAGGGGGCTGCTCGGGAGCAGTACTTC	CASSSGQGAAREQYF	TRBJ2-7	TRBV27	-	TRBD1
TGTGCCAGTCAGGGAAACTCCTATAATTCACCCCTCCACTTT	CASQGNSYNSPLHF	TRBJ1-6	TRBV6-5	-	-
TGTGCCAGCAGCAAAGGACAGGGAGCCAAAAACATTCAGTACTTC	CASSKGQGAKNIQYF	TRBJ2-4	TRBV7-9	-	TRBD1
TGCGCCAGCAGCTATAGCGGGACCCAGAGCAATGAGCAGTTCTTC	CASSYSGTQSNEQFF	TRBJ2-1	TRBV5-1	-	TRBD2
TGTGCCAGCAGCTACTTAGCGGGAGTACGAACCGGGGAGCTGTTTTTT	CASSYLAGVRTGELFF	TRBJ2-2	TRBV7-9	-	TRBD2
TGTGCCAGCAGCACGATGGGACAGGGAGTGAAGACCCAGTACTTC	CASSTMGQGVKTQYF	TRBJ2-5	TRBV5-4	-	TRBD1
TGTGCCAGCAGTGACGATGGCGGGAGGGCCGTCCACGAGCAGTACTTC	CASSDDGGRAVHEQYF	TRBJ2-7	TRBV6-4	few	TRBD2
TGTGCCAGCAGCTTGGTGTATGGCGGGAGGCGGGCAGATACGCAGTATTTT	CASSLVYGGRRADTQYF	TRBJ2-3	TRBV5-6	-	TRBD2
TGTGCCAGCAGTTACAAGGGGGCGGAGGAGCAGTACTTC	CASSYKGAEEQYF	TRBJ2-5	TRBV6-5	-	TRBD1
TGTGCCAGCAGCCCCTCCCGCTCTGGAAACACCATATATTTT	CASSPSRSGNTIYF	TRBJ1-3	TRBV7-8	-	-
TGTGCCTGGAGTCGAATCGGGACAGCTACCTACGAGCAGTACTTC	CAWSRIGTATYEQYF	TRBJ2-7	TRBV30	few	TRBD1
TGTGCCAGCATCTGGACAGGGAGGATCGAGCAGTACTTC	CASIWTGRIEQYF	TRBJ2-7	TRBV6-1	-	TRBD1
TGTGCCAGCAGCTTAAACAGGGGGCAGGAGACCCAGTACTTC	CASSLNRGQETQYF	TRBJ2-5	TRBV7-2	-	TRBD1
TGTGCCAGCAGTTACCGGGGGAGGGACACTGAAGCTTTCTTT	CASSYRGRDTEAFF	TRBJ1-1	TRBV6-5	once	-
TGTGCCAGCAATAACCCGGGACTAGCGGGAGTAACAGATACGCAGTATTTT	CASNNPGLAGVTDTQYF	TRBJ2-3	TRBV28	-	TRBD2